This T cell receptor beta chain was identified in a study of lymphopenia after photon versus proton radiotherapy. A word on this clone: The antigen is not known.

The repertoire was sequenced with immunoSEQ multiplex PCR; TCRdb's copy has only in-frame clones and lacks some. The data contain about 20,000 clones, approximately 84% of them singletons. Overall study results and limits: Proton therapy kept repertoires fairly stable, unlike photons, which gained effector/memory cells. Oligoclonal CD8+ Temra expansion after nadir drove photon patients' diversity drop. Post-nadir TCR diversity decline inversely tracked overall survival among those who died.

The V and J ends lost 4 bases and 1 base respectively, with 13 bases between them. The CDR3 is 15 residues long. Germline CDR1 reads MNHEY; CDR2 reads SMNVEV (reference sequence). The sample was peripheral blood, taken from a patient treated with photon-based radiotherapy. V is TRBV27 and J is TRBJ1-1; D gene unclear. The origin of this receptor is a woman aged 50 to 60 with pancreatic cancer. CDR3 sequence (DNA): TGTGCCAGCAGTTCCACGCAGCGACAGAACACTGAAGCTTTCTTT. This translates into CASSSTQRQNTEAFF.